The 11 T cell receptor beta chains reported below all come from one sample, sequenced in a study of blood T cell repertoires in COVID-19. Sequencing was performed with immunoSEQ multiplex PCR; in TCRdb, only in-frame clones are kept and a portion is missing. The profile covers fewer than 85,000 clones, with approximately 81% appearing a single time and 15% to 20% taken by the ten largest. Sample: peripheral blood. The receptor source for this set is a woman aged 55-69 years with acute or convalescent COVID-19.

In nucleotides, the CDR3 is TGTGCCAGTAGTATAGGAACAGAGTTTACAGATACGCAGTATTTT. Protein: CASSIGTEFTDTQYF. The V and J genes are TRBV19 and TRBJ2-3; no definite D call. V dropped 1 base and J dropped 3 bases, with 11 bases sitting between them. Germline V gene sequence: CDR1 LNHDA, CDR2 SQIVND (reference sequence). The CDR3 length is 15 residues.

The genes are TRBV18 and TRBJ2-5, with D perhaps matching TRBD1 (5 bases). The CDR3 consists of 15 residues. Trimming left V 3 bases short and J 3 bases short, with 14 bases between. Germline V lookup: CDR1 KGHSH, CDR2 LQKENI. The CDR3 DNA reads TGTGCCAGCTCACCGTCCCAGGGAAGAGAAGAGACCCAGTACTTC. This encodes CASSPSQGREETQYF.

CDR3 sequence: CSGESEGKLFF. The CDR3 DNA is TGCAGCGGGGAATCGGAGGGAAAACTGTTTTTT. The rearrangement links TRBV29-1 to TRBJ1-4; D unclear. Trimming removed 7 bases at V and 10 bases at J, with 13 bases between. The CDR3 totals 11 residues. Germline-derived CDR1 and CDR2 are SQVTM and ANQGSEA.

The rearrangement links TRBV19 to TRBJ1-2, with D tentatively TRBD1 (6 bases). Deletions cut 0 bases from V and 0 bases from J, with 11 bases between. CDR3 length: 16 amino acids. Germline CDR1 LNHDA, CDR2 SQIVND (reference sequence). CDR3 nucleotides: TGTGCCAGTAGTATAGATCGACAGGCTACTAACTATGGCTACACCTTC. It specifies CASSIDRQATNYGYTF.

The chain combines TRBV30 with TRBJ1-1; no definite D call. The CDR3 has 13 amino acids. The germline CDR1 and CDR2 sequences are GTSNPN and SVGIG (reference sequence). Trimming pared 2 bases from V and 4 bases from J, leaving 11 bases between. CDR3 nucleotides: TGTGCCTGGAGTAGAGGAAGCAGCACTGAAGCTTTCTTT. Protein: CAWSRGSSTEAFF.

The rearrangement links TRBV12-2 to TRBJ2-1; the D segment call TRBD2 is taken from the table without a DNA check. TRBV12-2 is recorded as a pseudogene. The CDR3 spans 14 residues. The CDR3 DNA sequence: TGTGCAAGTCGCTTAAGCGGGAGATACAATGAGCAGTTCTTC. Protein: CASRLSGRYNEQFF.

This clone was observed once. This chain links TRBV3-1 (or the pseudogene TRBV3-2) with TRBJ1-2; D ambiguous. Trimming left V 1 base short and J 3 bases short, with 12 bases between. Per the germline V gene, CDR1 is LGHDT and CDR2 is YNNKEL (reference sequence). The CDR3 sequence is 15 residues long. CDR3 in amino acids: CASSQGVGTHYGYTF. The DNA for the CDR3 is TGTGCCAGCAGCCAAGGAGTGGGCACTCACTATGGCTACACCTTC.

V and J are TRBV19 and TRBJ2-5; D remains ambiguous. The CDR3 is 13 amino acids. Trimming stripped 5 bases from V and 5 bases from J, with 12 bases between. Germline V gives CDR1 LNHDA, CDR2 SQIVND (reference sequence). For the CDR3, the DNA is TGTGCCAGTAGTCCACGCCAGATGGAGACCCAGTACTTC. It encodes CASSPRQMETQYF.

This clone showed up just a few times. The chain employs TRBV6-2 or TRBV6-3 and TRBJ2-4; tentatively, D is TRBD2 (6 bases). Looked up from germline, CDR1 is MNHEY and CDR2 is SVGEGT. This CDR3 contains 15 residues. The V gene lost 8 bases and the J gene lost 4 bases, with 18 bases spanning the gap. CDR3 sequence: CASRFGGASKNIQYF. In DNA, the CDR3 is TGTGCCAGCCGTTTTGGAGGGGCCAGTAAAAACATTCAGTACTTC.

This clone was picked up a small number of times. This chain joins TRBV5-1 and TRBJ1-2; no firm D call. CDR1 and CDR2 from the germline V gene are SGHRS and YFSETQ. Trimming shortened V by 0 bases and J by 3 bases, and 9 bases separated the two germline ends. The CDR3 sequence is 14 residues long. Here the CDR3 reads CASSLDLSDYGYTF. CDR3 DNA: TGCGCCAGCAGCTTGGACCTTTCAGACTATGGCTACACCTTC.

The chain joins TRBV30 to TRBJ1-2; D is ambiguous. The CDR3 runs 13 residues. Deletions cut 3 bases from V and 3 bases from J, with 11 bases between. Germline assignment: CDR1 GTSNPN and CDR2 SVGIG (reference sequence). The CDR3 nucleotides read TGTGCCTGGAGGGTAAATAGTTACTATGGCTACACCTTC. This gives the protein CAWRVNSYYGYTF.